The rows below give T cell receptor beta chains drawn from one sample of a study of beta chain features in type 1 diabetes. Generated by immunoSEQ multiplex PCR, the TCRdb table keeps only in-frame clones and is missing some. The sample consists of tens of thousands of clones, 69% of them appearing once. The sample taken for sequencing was Tregs from blood. The receptor set was obtained from a man between 18 and 35 years old with type 1 diabetes. The conserved cysteine and the conserved F or W are not part of the CDR3 here. Fields, in order: V gene, CDR3 protein.

>TRBV27
ASSLLGAQNYGYT
>TRBV6-5
ASSRLAQETQY
>TRBV10-3
AIRTGLVNSPLH
>TRBV7-2
ASSQSGRGNGETQY
>TRBV30
AWSATPNTGELF
>TRBV27
ASSSLAGQVTGELF
>TRBV7-2
ASSPPGSVARQY
>TRBV5-1
ASSPGTGRTDTQY
>TRBV28
ASRPTSSQETQY
>TRBV5-4
ASSLGAAYEQY
>TRBV6-1
ASSGTGEVEQF
>TRBV7-9
ASSRGGLAGSSYNEQF
>TRBV15
ATSRVRDTQY
>TRBV7-2
ASSRKGQGIVLNYGYT
>TRBV7-9
ASSRTVENTQY
>TRBV5-5
ASSLRTSGRGEQY
>TRBV11-2
ASSSTSGGTYEQY
>TRBV29-1
SVEIETGINEQF
>TRBV19
ASSTQEGYEQY
>TRBV6-6
ASSQDREAYEQY
>TRBV2
ASSERRVTSTDTQY
>TRBV10-2
ASRVTGGGNSPLH
>TRBV5-4
ASSPGLAAHNEQF
>TRBV6-5
ASRRTGSSGNTIY
>TRBV7-9
ASSFLGGSNTEAF
>TRBV6-6
ASSYVPSGSLGEQY
>TRBV6-5
ASRGLAGQETQY
>TRBV7-2
ASSFHSYEQY
>TRBV7-9
ASSRGGTYEQY
>TRBV2
ASSVSAKNIQY
>TRBV14
ASSQTGRLAGGTYNEQF
>TRBV7-9
ASSRRGSSYNEQF
>TRBV2
ASRPSGGVPNEQF
>TRBV18
ASSPLAGGPHEQY
>TRBV28
ASSYRDGYT
>TRBV6-1
ASRKGGLYEQY
>TRBV7-7
ASSLLAGANTGELF
>TRBV7-2
ASSLFPQETQY
>TRBV30
AWSVPFGPLNQPQH
>TRBV5-4
ASSSRTSGATYNEQF
>TRBV28
ASSVPTGGFGYT
>TRBV2
ASRETGDGNQPQH
>TRBV2
ASRGLAGGNFYEQY
>TRBV7-2
ASSLGTDPFCT
>TRBV11-2
ASSLASGGTYEQY
>TRBV10-3
AISDGSQPQH
>TRBV5-1
ASSLVGATDTQY
>TRBV2
AIGQESGELF
>TRBV7-2
ASSLRPPGGSGPYNEQF
>TRBV5-8
ASSGGAYEQF
>TRBV15
ATSSHRFHSNQPQH
>TRBV4-1
ASSQDLVTGSQPQH
>TRBV29-1
SVEYLAGKTYEQY
>TRBV19
ASSIGRGNEQF
>TRBV5-1
ASSWTDRSYGYT